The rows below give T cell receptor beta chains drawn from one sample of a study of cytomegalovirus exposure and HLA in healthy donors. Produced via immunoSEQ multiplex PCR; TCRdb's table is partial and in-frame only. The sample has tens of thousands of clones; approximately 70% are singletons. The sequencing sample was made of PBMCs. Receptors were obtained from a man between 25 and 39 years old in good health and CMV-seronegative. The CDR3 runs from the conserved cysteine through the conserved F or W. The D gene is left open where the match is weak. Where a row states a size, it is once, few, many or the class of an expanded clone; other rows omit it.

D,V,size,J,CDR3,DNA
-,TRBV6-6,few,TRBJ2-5,CASSYLASAGETQYF,TGTGCCAGCAGTTACCTCGCTAGCGCTGGAGAGACCCAGTACTTC
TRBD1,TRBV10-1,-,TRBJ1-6,CASSESAPRGPLHF,TGCGCCAGCAGTGAGTCGGCACCCAGGGGGCCCCTCCACTTT
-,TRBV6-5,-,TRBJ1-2,CASTGGSGYTF,TGTGCCAGCACCGGGGGTTCAGGCTACACCTTC
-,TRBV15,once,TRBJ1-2,CATSRDTGNGYTF,TGTGCCACCAGCAGAGATACAGGGAATGGCTACACCTTC
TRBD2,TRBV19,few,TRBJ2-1,CASSVYPGLAGPNNEQFF,TGTGCCAGTAGTGTTTACCCTGGACTAGCGGGACCAAACAATGAGCAGTTCTTC
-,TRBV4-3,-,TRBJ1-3,CASSQDSAPSGNTIYF,TGCGCCAGCAGCCAAGACTCCGCGCCTTCTGGAAACACCATATATTTT
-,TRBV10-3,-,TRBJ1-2,CAIGAARGYTF,TGTGCCATCGGGGCCGCACGTGGCTACACCTTC
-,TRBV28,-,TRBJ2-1,CASSPFGGPSYNEQFF,TGTGCCAGTAGCCCCTTTGGGGGCCCGTCCTACAATGAGCAGTTCTTC
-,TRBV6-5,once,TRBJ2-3,CASSYLSGDADTQYF,TGTGCCAGCAGTTACCTCAGCGGTGATGCAGATACGCAGTATTTT
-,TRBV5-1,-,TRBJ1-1,CASSLDGDMNTEAFF,TGCGCCAGCAGCTTGGACGGGGACATGAACACTGAAGCTTTCTTT
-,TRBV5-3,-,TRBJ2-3,CARSLGRTRNLTDTQYF,TGTGCCAGAAGCTTAGGTAGGACACGCAACCTCACAGATACGCAGTATTTT
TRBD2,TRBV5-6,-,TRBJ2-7,CASSLRGVEQYF,TGTGCCAGCAGCTTACGGGGGGTTGAGCAGTACTTC
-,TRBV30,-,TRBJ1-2,CAWSGGFSYGYPF,TGTGCCTGGAGTGGAGGGTTTAGCTATGGCTACCCCTTC
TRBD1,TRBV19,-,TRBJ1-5,CASSPDRVQPQHF,TGTGCCAGTTCCCCGGACAGGGTTCAGCCCCAGCATTTT
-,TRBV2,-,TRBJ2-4,CASSEWHNENIQYF,TGTGCCAGCAGTGAGTGGCATAATGAAAACATTCAGTACTTC
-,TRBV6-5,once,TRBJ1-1,CASSYTGIEAFF,TGTGCCAGCAGCTACACAGGGATCGAAGCTTTCTTT
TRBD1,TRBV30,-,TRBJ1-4,CAWGGQDHEKLFF,TGTGCCTGGGGGGGACAGGATCATGAAAAACTGTTTTTT
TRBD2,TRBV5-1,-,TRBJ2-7,CASSGTSGASYEQYF,TGCGCCAGCAGCGGGACTAGCGGGGCCTCCTACGAGCAGTACTTC
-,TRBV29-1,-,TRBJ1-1,CSVEDNRQTIGAFF,TGCAGCGTTGAAGATAATCGACAGACCATAGGAGCTTTCTTT
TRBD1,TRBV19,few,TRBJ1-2,CASNQGAGYGYTF,TGTGCCAGTAATCAGGGGGCGGGCTATGGCTACACCTTC
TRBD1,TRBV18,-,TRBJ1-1,CASSPPDRGMNTEAFF,TGTGCCAGCTCACCCCCGGACAGGGGCATGAACACTGAAGCTTTCTTT
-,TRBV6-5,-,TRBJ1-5,CASSLWGEQPQHF,TGTGCCAGCAGTTTATGGGGGGAACAGCCCCAGCATTTT
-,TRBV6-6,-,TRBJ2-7,CASSPTESYEQYF,TGTGCCAGCAGCCCGACAGAATCCTACGAGCAGTACTTC
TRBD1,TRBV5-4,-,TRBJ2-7,CASSFQDRDYEQYF,TGTGCCAGCAGCTTTCAGGACAGGGACTACGAGCAGTACTTC
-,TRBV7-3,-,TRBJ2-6,CASSSSSGANVLTF,TGTGCCAGCAGCTCGAGCTCTGGGGCCAACGTCCTGACTTTC
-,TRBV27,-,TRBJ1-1,CASYSSDRTPEAFF,TGTGCCAGCTACTCCAGCGACAGGACTCCTGAAGCTTTCTTT
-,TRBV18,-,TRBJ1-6,CASSPLGRGNSPLHF,TGTGCCAGCTCACCCTTAGGCCGGGGAAATTCACCCCTCCACTTT
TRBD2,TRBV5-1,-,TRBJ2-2,CASSPNLAGGPWTGELFF,TGCGCCAGCAGCCCGAATCTAGCGGGAGGGCCTTGGACCGGGGAGCTGTTTTTT
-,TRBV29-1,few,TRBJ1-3,CSVEQAYGNTIYF,TGCAGCGTTGAGCAGGCGTACGGAAACACCATATATTTT
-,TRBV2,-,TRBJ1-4,CASSTEALNEKLFF,TGTGCCAGCAGTACAGAAGCACTTAATGAAAAACTGTTTTTT
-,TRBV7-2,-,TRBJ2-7,CASSLATGAYEQYF,TGTGCCAGCAGCTTAGCGACCGGGGCCTACGAGCAGTACTTC
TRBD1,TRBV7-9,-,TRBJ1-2,CSSSVAGTGLQILSGYTF,TGTTCCAGCAGCGTCGCCGGGACAGGGTTGCAAATCTTGAGTGGCTACACCTTC
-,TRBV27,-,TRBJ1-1,CASSLTQGMNTEAFF,TGTGCCAGCAGCCTTACCCAGGGCATGAACACTGAAGCTTTCTTT
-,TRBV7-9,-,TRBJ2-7,CASSLVDIDYEQYF,TGTGCCAGCAGCTTAGTCGACATAGACTACGAGCAGTACTTC
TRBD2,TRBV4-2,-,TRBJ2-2,CASSQWGLAERGGTGELFF,TGTGCCAGCAGCCAATGGGGACTAGCGGAGAGGGGCGGCACCGGGGAGCTGTTTTTT
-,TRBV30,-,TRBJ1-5,CAWRADTSQPQHF,TGTGCCTGGAGGGCCGACACGAGTCAGCCCCAGCATTTT
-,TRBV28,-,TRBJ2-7,CASSSSAAGRSYEQYF,TGTGCCAGCAGTTCCAGCGCGGCCGGCCGATCCTACGAGCAGTACTTC
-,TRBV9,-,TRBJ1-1,CASSKIGQLNTEAFF,TGTGCCAGCAGCAAAATCGGACAGCTGAACACTGAAGCTTTCTTT
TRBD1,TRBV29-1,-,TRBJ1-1,CSVDRTGVGAEAFF,TGCAGCGTCGACCGCACAGGGGTCGGAGCTGAAGCTTTCTTT
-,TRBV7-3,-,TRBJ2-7,CASSLNPGTYEQYF,TGTGCCAGCAGCTTAAATCCGGGAACCTACGAGCAGTACTTC
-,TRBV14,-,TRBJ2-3,CASSQIGGAGTDTQYF,TGTGCCAGCAGCCAAATTGGGGGGGCCGGCACAGATACGCAGTATTTT
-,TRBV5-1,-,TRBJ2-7,CASSSDSPYEQYF,TGCGCCAGCAGCAGCGACAGTCCCTACGAGCAGTACTTC
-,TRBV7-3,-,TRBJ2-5,CASSPLTGPGTQYF,TGTGCCAGCAGCCCCCTAACAGGGCCCGGGACCCAGTACTTC
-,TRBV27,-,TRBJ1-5,CASSRDGSGNQPQHF,TGTGCCAGCAGTCGGGATGGTTCAGGAAATCAGCCCCAGCATTTT
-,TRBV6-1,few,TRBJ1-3,CASSITGISGNTIYF,TGTGCCAGCAGCATAACCGGGATTTCTGGAAACACCATATATTTT
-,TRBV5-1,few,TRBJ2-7,CASSLLGDSYEQYF,TGCGCCAGCAGCTTGTTAGGGGACTCTTACGAGCAGTACTTC
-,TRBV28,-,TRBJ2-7,CASSSGFYEQYF,TGTGCCAGCAGTTCAGGTTTCTACGAGCAGTACTTC
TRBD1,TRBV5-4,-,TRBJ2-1,CASSRNRGDEQFF,TGTGCCAGCAGCCGCAACAGGGGGGATGAGCAGTTCTTC
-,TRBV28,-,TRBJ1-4,CASGSTRVNEKLFF,TGTGCCAGCGGGTCTACTAGGGTTAATGAAAAACTGTTTTTT
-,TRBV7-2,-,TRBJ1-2,CASSLAAGPPLNYGYTF,TGTGCCAGCAGCTTGGCCGCAGGTCCACCTTTGAACTATGGCTACACCTTC
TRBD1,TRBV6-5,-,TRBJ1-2,CASRTGEEYRYTF,TGTGCCAGCCGGACAGGGGAAGAATATCGCTACACCTTC
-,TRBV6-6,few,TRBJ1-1,CASRTGFEAFF,TGTGCCAGCAGAACAGGGTTTGAAGCTTTCTTT
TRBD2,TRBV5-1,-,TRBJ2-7,CASSSIAGSYEQYF,TGCGCCAGCAGCTCCATAGCGGGATCCTACGAGCAGTACTTC